These 9 T cell receptor beta chains were all obtained from the same sample, sequenced in a study of spatial heterogeneity in lung cancer. This sample's time point: sample taken at primary tumor resection. TCRdb analysed the 5' RACE reads with MiXCR anew, one entry per CDR3 protein. The sample records roughly 9,800 distinct CDR3 sequences, less than 7% being singletons. The starting material was normal lung tissue next to the tumor, obtained at surgery. Receptor source: a male donor with early-stage non-small cell lung cancer.

In this sample, this clonotype turned up many times. V usage is TRBV4-1 and J usage is TRBJ1-6; D uncertain. V lost 0 bases to trimming and J lost 7 bases, with 13 bases between them. This CDR3 has 16 residues. From germline, CDR1 is MGHRA and CDR2 YSYEKL. The CDR3 DNA is TGCGCCAGCAGCCAAGAATTTACCGGGAGGAATTCACCCCTCCACTTT. Protein product: CASSQEFTGRNSPLHF.

In its sample, this clonotype was seen many times. The rearrangement uses TRBV6-2 or TRBV6-3 and TRBJ2-7, with D possibly matching TRBD2 (6 bases). The germline CDR1 and CDR2 sequences are MNHEY and SVGEGT. V was pared by 3 bases and J by 0 bases, with 12 bases between. The CDR3 is 15 amino acids. Written as DNA, the CDR3 is TGTGCCAGCAGTTATCCGGGACTGATCTCCTACGAGCAGTACTTC. Translating it yields CASSYPGLISYEQYF.

This clonotype occurred many times. The chain joins TRBV27 to TRBJ2-7, with 11 nucleotides matching TRBD1. The CDR3 has 14 amino acids. The V gene end was trimmed by 6 bases and the J gene end by 5 bases; junction bases not matched to a gene: 6. Germline CDR1 reads MNHEY; CDR2 reads SMNVEV (reference sequence). CDR3 loop: CASSRGTGGHEQYF. In DNA form, the CDR3 reads TGTGCCAGCAGCAGAGGGACAGGGGGACACGAGCAGTACTTC.

This clonotype ranks as medium-sized. The V and J genes are TRBV2 and TRBJ2-7; D might be TRBD1 (6 bases). CDR1 is SNHLY and CDR2 is FYNNEI in the germline V gene. V lost 4 bases and J 2 bases, leaving 18 bases between the germline ends. The CDR3 extends over 16 amino acids. The CDR3: CASSAEATGITYEQYF. As DNA, the CDR3 is TGTGCCAGCAGTGCAGAGGCCACAGGGATAACCTACGAGCAGTACTTC.

This clonotype was seen repeatedly, ten times or more. V and J are TRBV5-1 and TRBJ2-5; 7 bases align to TRBD1. The CDR3 is 15 amino acids. V was clipped by 4 bases and J by 0 bases; unmatched bases: 6. Germline CDR1 is SGHRS and CDR2 is YFSETQ. In DNA form, the CDR3 reads TGCGCCAGCAGCGAGGGGACAGCGTACCAAGAGACCCAGTACTTC. As protein: CASSEGTAYQETQYF.

This clonotype was recorded many times. V is TRBV30 and J is TRBJ1-2; D is unclear. With 1 base removed from V and 3 bases from J, the gap between germline ends came to 9 bases. The CDR3 totals 13 residues. The germline V gene encodes CDR1 GTSNPN and CDR2 SVGIG (reference sequence). CDR3 region: CAWSGGRDYGYTF. The CDR3 nucleotides are TGTGCCTGGAGTGGAGGACGGGACTATGGCTACACCTTC.

This clonotype was observed many times. This chain links TRBV7-3 with TRBJ2-5, with D perhaps TRBD1 (6 bases). The CDR3 consists of 13 residues. Germline lookup yields CDR1 SGHTA and CDR2 FQGTGA. V shed 6 bases and J shed 5 bases, with 13 bases lying between them. CDR3 protein: CASSQEQGETQYF. The CDR3 DNA reads as TGTGCCAGCAGTCAGGAACAGGGTGAGACCCAGTACTTC.

This clonotype appeared many times. This sequence joins TRBV9 and TRBJ2-7; TRBD1 might be the D (5 bases). Germline V lookup: CDR1 SGDLS, CDR2 YYNGEE. Trimming left V 4 bases short and J 4 bases short, with 21 bases between. This CDR3 contains 16 residues. CDR3 nucleotide sequence: TGTGCCAGCAGCCCAACCTGGGGCGGCCAGGGATACGAGCAGTACTTC. Translation gives CASSPTWGGQGYEQYF.

This clonotype was observed at least ten times. The chain links TRBV20-1 to TRBJ2-4; 8 bases line up with TRBD2. The ends lost 6 bases at V and 7 bases at J; junction bases unmatched: 14. CDR1 DFQATT and CDR2 SNEGSKA come from the germline V gene (reference sequence). The CDR3 runs 15 residues. The CDR3 region has the DNA TGCAGTGCCAAATACCCCGGGGGGGCAGGGAACATTCAGTACTTC. It yields the protein CSAKYPGGAGNIQYF.